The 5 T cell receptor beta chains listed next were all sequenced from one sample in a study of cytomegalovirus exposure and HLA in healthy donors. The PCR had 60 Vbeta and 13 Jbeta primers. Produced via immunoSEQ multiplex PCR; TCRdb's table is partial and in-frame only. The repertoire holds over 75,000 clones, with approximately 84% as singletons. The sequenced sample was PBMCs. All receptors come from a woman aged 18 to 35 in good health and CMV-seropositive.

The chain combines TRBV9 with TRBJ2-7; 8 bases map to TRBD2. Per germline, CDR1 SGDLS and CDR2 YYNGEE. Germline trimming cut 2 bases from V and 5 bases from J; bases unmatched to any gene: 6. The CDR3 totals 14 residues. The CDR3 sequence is CASSVSGSNDEQYF. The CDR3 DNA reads TGTGCCAGCAGCGTGAGCGGGAGCAACGACGAGCAGTACTTC. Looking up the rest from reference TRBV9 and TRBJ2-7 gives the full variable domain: DSGVTQTPKHLITATGQRVTLRCSPRSGDLSVYWYQQSLDQGLQFLIQYYNGEERAKGNILERFSAQQFPDLHSELNLSSLELGDSALYFCASSVSGSNDEQYFGPGTRLTVT.

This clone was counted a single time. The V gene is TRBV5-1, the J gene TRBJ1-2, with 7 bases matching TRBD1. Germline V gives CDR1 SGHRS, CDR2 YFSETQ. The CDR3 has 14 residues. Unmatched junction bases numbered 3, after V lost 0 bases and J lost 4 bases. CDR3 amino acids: CASSLVPGGYGYTF. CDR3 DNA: TGCGCCAGCAGCTTGGTTCCAGGGGGCTATGGCTACACCTTC.

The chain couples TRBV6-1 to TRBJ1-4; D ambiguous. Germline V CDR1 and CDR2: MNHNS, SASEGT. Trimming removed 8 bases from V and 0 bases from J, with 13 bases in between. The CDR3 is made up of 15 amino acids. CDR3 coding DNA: TGTGCCAGCCAGGCGACCGCCTCAACTAATGAAAAACTGTTTTTT. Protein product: CASQATASTNEKLFF.

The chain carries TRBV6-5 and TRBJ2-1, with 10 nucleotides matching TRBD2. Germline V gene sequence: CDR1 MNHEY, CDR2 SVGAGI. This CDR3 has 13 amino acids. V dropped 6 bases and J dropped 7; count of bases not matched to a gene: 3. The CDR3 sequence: CASRRTSGNEQFF. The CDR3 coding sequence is TGTGCCAGCAGGCGGACTAGCGGAAATGAGCAGTTCTTC.

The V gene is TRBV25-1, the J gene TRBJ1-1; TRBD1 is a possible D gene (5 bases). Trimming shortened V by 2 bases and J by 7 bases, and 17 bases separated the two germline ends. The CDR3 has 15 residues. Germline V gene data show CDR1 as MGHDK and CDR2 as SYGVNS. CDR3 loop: CASSERGEGSNEAFF. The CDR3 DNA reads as TGTGCCAGCAGTGAACGGGGGGAAGGGTCAAATGAAGCTTTCTTT.